This T cell receptor beta chain derives from a study of cytomegalovirus exposure and HLA in healthy donors. Per the germline V gene, CDR1 is LGHNA and CDR2 is YSLEER. This CDR3 has 15 amino acids. The J segment lost 5 bases and the V segment lost 3 bases, leaving 8 bases of the junction unmatched. This clone was recorded only once. PCR was performed using 60 Vbeta and 13 Jbeta primers. This table comes from immunoSEQ multiplex PCR, and its TCRdb copy is limited to in-frame clones, with some not included. The profile shows 150,000 to 200,000 clones, roughly 82% of them singletons. This clonotype was sampled from a man in his forties in good health and CMV-seronegative. Material: PBMCs. The chain links TRBV4-3 to TRBJ2-5; the match to TRBD1 covers 8 bases. Written as DNA, the CDR3 is TGCGCCAGCAGCCATTCCGGACAGGGAAGGGAGACCCAGTACTTC. Protein product: CASSHSGQGRETQYF.